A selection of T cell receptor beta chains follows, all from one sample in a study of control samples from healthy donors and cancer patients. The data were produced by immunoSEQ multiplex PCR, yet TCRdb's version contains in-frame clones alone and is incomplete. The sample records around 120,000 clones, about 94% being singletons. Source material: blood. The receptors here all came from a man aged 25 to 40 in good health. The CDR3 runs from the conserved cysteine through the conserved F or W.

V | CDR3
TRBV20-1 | CSTRTYHEQFF
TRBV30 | CAWSPGRELFF
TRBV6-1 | CASSERPNSPLHF
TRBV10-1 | CASSETRPREQYF
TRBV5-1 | CASTRGTDPAISGNTIYF
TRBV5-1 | CASSSPEIRSGLQEAQYF
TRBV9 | CASSLGTGIDYGYTF
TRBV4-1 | CASSQGPGLGETQYF
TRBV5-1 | CASSFGLQGSKNIQYF
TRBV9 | CASSGPNTGELFF
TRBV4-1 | CASSQVLASLEQYF
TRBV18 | CASSPPTSLSDTQYF
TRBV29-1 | CSVEEKLHTDTQYF
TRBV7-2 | CASSRDTFTDTQYF
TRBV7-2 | CASSSRGAKNNEQFF
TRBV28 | CASGGGMNTEAFF
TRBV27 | CASSLGDGNQPQHF
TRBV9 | CASSVAGTGAIYGYTF
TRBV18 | CASSPGLRQETQYF
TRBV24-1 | CATSETTVSGANVLTF
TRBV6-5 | CASYLGGYTF